The next 21 T cell receptor beta chains were all read from a single sample in a study of blood T cell repertoires in COVID-19. TCRdb's table, derived via immunoSEQ multiplex PCR, lists solely in-frame clones and lacks some. Among roughly 25,000 clones listed, roughly 86% were seen once. Sequenced sample: peripheral blood. Receptors originate from a human donor with active COVID-19. The donor label of this sample is uncertain.

This clone occurred a few times. CDR3 protein: CASSERGTYEQYF. CDR3 DNA sequence: TGTGCCAGCAGTGAACGGGGGACCTACGAGCAGTACTTC. V gene TRBV6-1 combines with J gene TRBJ2-7, with a possible D match to TRBD2 (6 bases). Germline CDR1 reads MNHNS; CDR2 reads SASEGT. Trimming took off 2 bases at V and 2 bases at J, with 7 bases between the two ends. The CDR3 has 13 amino acids.

The J gene is TRBJ2-7, the V gene TRBV12-2; TRBD2, the table's D call, was not compared with the DNA. TRBV12-2 is labeled a pseudogene. The CDR3 is 14 amino acids. The CDR3 region has the DNA TGTGCAAGTCGCCTCACCCGGGGTCCCTACGAGCAGTACTTC. Translation gives CASRLTRGPYEQYF.

This sequence joins TRBV28 and TRBJ2-7; 9 nucleotides align to TRBD2. CDR3 length: 15 amino acids. The ends lost 1 base at V and 4 bases at J; junction bases unmatched: 5. Germline V gene sequence: CDR1 MDHEN, CDR2 SYDVKM. The CDR3 DNA reads as TGTGCCAGCAGTTTATTGGCGGGAGGGCCTTACGAGCAGTACTTC. As protein: CASSLLAGGPYEQYF.

This sequence joins TRBV6-6 and TRBJ1-5; D might be TRBD1 (5 bases). Germline CDR1 is MNHNY and CDR2 is SVGAGI (reference sequence). The V and J ends lost 10 bases and 1 base respectively, with 11 bases between them. The CDR3 covers 13 residues. The CDR3 is CATKDTSNQPQHF. CDR3 in DNA: TGTGCCACCAAGGACACGAGCAATCAGCCCCAGCATTTT.

This chain joins TRBV11-3 and TRBJ1-2; tentative D call: TRBD1 (6 bases). Germline CDR1 reads SGHNT; CDR2 reads YENEEA. The CDR3 has 12 residues. V shed 5 bases and J shed 5 bases, with 9 bases lying between them. The CDR3 coding sequence is TGTGCCAGCAGCCAGGGGCCTTATGGCTACACCTTC. Translation gives CASSQGPYGYTF.

This chain joins TRBV5-1 and TRBJ2-7; 7 bases are shared with TRBD2. Trimming took 1 base from V and 4 from J; bases not matched to a gene: 8. Per germline, CDR1 SGHRS and CDR2 YFSETQ. The CDR3 is 15 amino acids. CDR3 sequence: CASSLSAGAGYEQYF. In DNA, the CDR3 is TGCGCCAGCAGCTTGAGCGCGGGAGCAGGGTACGAGCAGTACTTC.

Only one count was recorded for this clone. V and J are TRBV15 and TRBJ1-1; 7 bases line up with TRBD1. The CDR3 loop spans 15 amino acids. Per germline, CDR1 LNHNV and CDR2 YYDKDF (reference sequence). The V segment lost 10 bases and the J segment 1 base; nucleotides outside the gene matches: 12. The chain's CDR3 is CAIRKGAGQNTEAFF. The CDR3 bases are TGTGCCATCAGAAAGGGGGCAGGGCAGAACACTGAAGCTTTCTTT.

This sequence joins TRBV9 and TRBJ2-5; 11 bases align to TRBD1. CDR3 length equals 15 residues. Trimming at V came to 2 bases and at J to 5 bases, leaving 5 bases not matched to a gene. Germline loops: CDR1 SGDLS, CDR2 YYNGEE. CDR3 region: CASSVGTGGLETQYF. The CDR3 DNA is TGTGCCAGCAGCGTTGGGACAGGGGGACTGGAGACCCAGTACTTC.

The V gene is TRBV10-3, the J gene TRBJ2-7; D is ambiguous. Trimming shortened V by 2 bases and J by 2 bases, and 10 bases separated the two germline ends. CDR1 and CDR2 (germline): ENHRY, SYGVKD. The CDR3 consists of 14 residues. The CDR3 reads CAISEPLSAYEQYF. CDR3 sequence (DNA): TGTGCCATCAGTGAGCCGTTGAGTGCCTACGAGCAGTACTTC.

J is TRBJ1-2 and V is TRBV7-2; 8 bases are shared with TRBD1. Germline CDR1 reads SGHTA; CDR2 reads FQGNSA. With V trimmed by 1 base and J by 4 bases, 5 bases remained unmatched. The CDR3 runs to 15 residues. The CDR3 here is CASSLGAGQGYGYTF. CDR3 sequence (DNA): TGTGCCAGCAGCTTAGGGGCCGGACAGGGCTATGGCTACACCTTC. Full variable domain (outside the CDR3, taken from reference TRBV7-2 and TRBJ1-2): GAGVSQSPSNKVTEKGKDVELRCDPISGHTALYWYRQSLGQGLEFLIYFQGNSAPDKSGLPSDRFSAERTGGSVSTLTIQRTQQEDSAVYLCASSLGAGQGYGYTFGSGTRLTVV.

The genes are TRBV4-2 and TRBJ2-7; the match to TRBD2 covers 9 bases. V was pared by 3 bases and J by 0 bases, with 9 bases of the junction left unmatched. The germline CDR1 and CDR2 sequences are LGHNA and YNFKEQ. The CDR3 has 17 residues. CDR3 sequence: CASSQGLAGSSSYEQYF. The CDR3, as DNA: TGTGCCAGCAGCCAGGGGCTAGCGGGGTCAAGCTCCTACGAGCAGTACTTC.

The chain has TRBV19 and TRBJ2-2; 7 nucleotides line up with TRBD2. V shed 4 bases and J 1 base; nucleotides not matched to a gene: 6. The CDR3 loop spans 16 amino acids. Germline assignment: CDR1 LNHDA and CDR2 SQIVND (reference sequence). In nucleotides, the CDR3 is TGTGCCAGTAGTACAAGGGAGGGCCGGAACACCGGGGAGCTGTTTTTT. Amino acid sequence: CASSTREGRNTGELFF.

The gene calls are TRBV4-1 and TRBJ2-3; 10 nucleotides agree with TRBD2. Germline trimming cut 1 base from V and 6 bases from J; bases unmatched to any gene: 13. Germline CDR1 MGHRA, CDR2 YSYEKL. CDR3 size: 18 residues. CDR3 amino acids: CASSQAKLSGRAPDTQYF. In DNA form, the CDR3 reads TGCGCCAGCAGCCAAGCAAAACTCAGCGGGAGGGCCCCGGATACGCAGTATTTT.

V usage is TRBV3-1 (or the pseudogene TRBV3-2) and J usage is TRBJ2-5; 10 bases map to TRBD1. CDR1 is LGHDT, CDR2 YNNKEL, per germline (reference sequence). Trimming took 2 bases from V and 5 from J; bases not matched to a gene: 5. This CDR3 spans 15 amino acids. The CDR3 is CASSQRDRGWETQYF. CDR3 bases: TGTGCCAGCAGCCAACGGGACAGGGGTTGGGAGACCCAGTACTTC.

V gene TRBV9 combines with J gene TRBJ1-5; D not certain. The germline V gene encodes CDR1 SGDLS and CDR2 YYNGEE. V was clipped by 3 bases and J by 4 bases, with 14 bases between them. This CDR3 comprises 15 residues. CDR3 residues: CASSGGVDINQPQHF. The CDR3 DNA sequence: TGTGCCAGCAGCGGCGGGGTTGACATAAATCAGCCCCAGCATTTT.

The gene calls are TRBV10-3 and TRBJ2-3, with a possible D match to TRBD1 (6 bases). Trimming stripped 9 bases from V and 0 bases from J, with 10 bases between. This CDR3 comprises 13 residues. CDR1 is ENHRY, CDR2 SYGVKD, per germline. The CDR3 coding sequence is TGTGCCATAACAGGGTCTAGCACAGATACGCAGTATTTT. It codes for CAITGSSTDTQYF.

The V call is TRBV9, the J call TRBJ2-2; TRBD1 matches 10 bases. The CDR3 contains 15 residues. V was clipped by 4 bases and J by 6 bases; unmatched bases: 6. The germline V gene has CDR1 SGDLS and CDR2 YYNGEE. The CDR3 is CASSTRQGAPGELFF. The CDR3 DNA sequence: TGTGCCAGCAGCACAAGACAGGGGGCGCCCGGGGAGCTGTTTTTT.

DNA for the CDR3: TGTGCCAGCAGCCCCAGAGGTTTAGCGGGGGATACCTACGAGCAGTACTTC. Protein sequence: CASSPRGLAGDTYEQYF. The chain employs TRBV9 and TRBJ2-7; 9 bases fit TRBD2. The junction had 13 bases not matched to a gene; V was cut back by 4 bases and J by 2 bases. This CDR3 region has 17 residues. Germline V CDR1 and CDR2: SGDLS, YYNGEE.

The chain links TRBV3-1 (or the pseudogene TRBV3-2) to TRBJ1-1; the D gene is possibly TRBD1 (5 bases). V was clipped by 0 bases and J by 8 bases, with 10 bases between them. This CDR3 is built from 13 residues. The V gene's germline CDR1 is LGHDT and CDR2 YNNKEL (reference sequence). DNA for the CDR3: TGTGCCAGCAGCCAAGAATATCGGGGGGAAGCTTTCTTT. It yields the protein CASSQEYRGEAFF.

V is TRBV5-1 and J is TRBJ2-3; D not resolved. Looked up from germline, CDR1 is SGHRS and CDR2 is YFSETQ. The CDR3 has 15 amino acids. The ends were cut back, 0 bases at V and 2 bases at J, with 10 bases in the middle. DNA for the CDR3: TGCGCCAGCAGCTTGGTCTCCGGTCCCACAGATACGCAGTATTTT. It encodes CASSLVSGPTDTQYF.

V and J are TRBV28 and TRBJ2-7, with D possibly being TRBD1 (5 bases). With 4 bases removed from V and 0 bases from J, the gap between germline ends came to 7 bases. The CDR3 consists of 13 residues. Germline V CDR1 and CDR2: MDHEN, SYDVKM. CDR3 region: CASSYRSSYEQYF. In DNA, the CDR3 is TGTGCCAGCAGTTACAGGAGCTCCTACGAGCAGTACTTC. The full variable domain, completed using reference TRBV28 and TRBJ2-7, is DVKVTQSSRYLVKRTGEKVFLECVQDMDHENMFWYRQDPGLGLRLIYFSYDVKMKEKGDIPEGYSVSREKKERFSLILESASTNQTSMYLCASSYRSSYEQYFGPGTRLTVT.